This entry is about one TCR beta chain. There is no known antigen for this receptor. The input lacks base qualities; no much larger clone sits a single base away. For CDR1 and CDR2, the germline V gene lists SQVTM and ANQGSEA. There are 13 amino acids in the CDR3, from cysteine to phenylalanine inclusive. The read is trimmed to its CDR3 DNA, 39 bases read in frame from base 1. Cut back by 4 bases and 2 bases, the V and J ends lie 12 bases apart. Donors were healthy HIV-negative adults with no recently reported acute infections or vaccinations. Only Caucasian adults living in Nashville, Tennessee, USA were represented among the donors. CD4+ T cells were enriched by magnetic negative selection, after which naive cells were positively selected on CD45RA and the negative fraction was taken as the memory subset. Blood was obtained by leukapheresis, after which PBMCs were separated by Ficoll-Histopaque density gradient centrifugation and cryopreserved in liquid nitrogen vapor phase. Purity and quantity of every magnetically sorted T cell population were checked by analytical flow cytometry. Each sorted fraction had its genomic DNA isolated and then quantified by UV absorbance on a Nanodrop 2000c.

The entry originates in a study of shared clonotypes between healthy human individuals (dated by TCRdb to about 2020). As for the study more broadly: The cohort included a few men and two women between 18 and 49 years of age. The study deeply sequenced blood TCR repertoires of about five healthy adults to estimate repertoire size and the extent of clonotype sharing between individuals. For each donor, CD4 naive and CD4 memory were each given three plates, CD8 naive was given two plates, and CD8 memory was given one plate. To increase sequencing depth and limit assay-specific biases, different laboratories used diverse techniques to prepare libraries and sequence TCR repertoires. Between about 0.9 and 10 billion PBMCs per donor were obtained by leukapheresis. Here is what the overall study found, with its caveats: Rarefaction of sorted-subset datasets indicated incomplete sequencing despite the large sequencing depth. Based on pairwise subsampling, the degree of clonotype sharing among donors was expected to be affected by sequencing depth. When several donors were compared, the shared fraction of clonotypes was about 5.4% for naive CD4, 3.5% to 4% for naive CD8, about 2.5% for memory CD4, and around 0.4% for memory CD8. Naive subsets generally had larger estimated clonotype richness than memory subsets did. Sampling was limited to blood, and TCR repertoires in tissue likely differ from TCR repertoires in blood. Clonotypes shared by all four sorted-subset donors showed higher generation probabilities than non-shared clonotypes. The genetic and exposure-history diversity represented was limited by the small number of donors.

Using the deep immunoSEQ assay, TCR CDR3 regions were amplified from genomic DNA by multiplex PCR. Genomic DNA extracted from each cell subset was distributed evenly over all wells of several immunoSEQ 96-well plates, and each plate served as one replicate. For sorted subsets, roughly 200 ng of genomic DNA, equivalent to 30,000 or so T cell genomes, went into each replicate PCR. Purified libraries were quantified with a Qubit 3.0 fluorometer, sized on a Bioanalyzer 2100, and re-quantified with the KAPA Library Quantification kit. Every immunoSEQ 96-well plate was sequenced on a dedicated single-read 150-cycle Illumina NextSeq 550 flow cell. The paper's processing steps were these. Because the immunoSEQ output held only junctional sequences and lacked quality scores, the filtering could not match the filtering applied to full-length reads. Sequences were annotated with PyIR, a Python wrapper for IgBLAST v1.9, using IMGT germline references to assign V/J genes and CDR3. Any read was removed if the V/J assignment was weak (E-value above 1e-6), the CDR3 was missing, or the read contained stop codons, out-of-frame junctions, or ambiguous translated residues. A V3J clonotype was defined by an identical inferred V gene, J gene, and CDR3 amino acid sequence. The percentage overlap between two repertoires was calculated by dividing the number of shared unique clonotypes by the size of the smaller repertoire. Repertoire richness was assessed with RTK rarefaction, the Chao1 estimator, and Recon v2.1 estimates of unobserved clonotypes. For all TCRbeta clonotypes obtained by the gDNA method from a few donors, generation probabilities were computed with OLGA. TCRdb limited this immuneACCESS table to in-frame rearrangements with V and J called. A share of clones is missing; checked studies link under half to unresolved V genes, and the rest is unexplained. That table gives V, J and clone size, and the DNA gave D and trimming. The sample data list approximately 330,000 clones, and around 79% of these were observed just once. Around 9.3% of the sample belongs to the ten largest clones.

Source material: memory CD4+ T cells sorted from blood. The intended sense of this specimen's cell subset or site label: CD45RA-negative fraction. Here the chain combines TRBV29-1 and TRBJ2-7; 5 matching bases give a weak D call of TRBD1. The receptor was isolated from a man under 40 in good health. The CDR3 here reads CSVVAQETYEQYF. The DNA sequence is TGCAGCGTTGTCGCACAGGAGACCTACGAGCAGTACTTC.